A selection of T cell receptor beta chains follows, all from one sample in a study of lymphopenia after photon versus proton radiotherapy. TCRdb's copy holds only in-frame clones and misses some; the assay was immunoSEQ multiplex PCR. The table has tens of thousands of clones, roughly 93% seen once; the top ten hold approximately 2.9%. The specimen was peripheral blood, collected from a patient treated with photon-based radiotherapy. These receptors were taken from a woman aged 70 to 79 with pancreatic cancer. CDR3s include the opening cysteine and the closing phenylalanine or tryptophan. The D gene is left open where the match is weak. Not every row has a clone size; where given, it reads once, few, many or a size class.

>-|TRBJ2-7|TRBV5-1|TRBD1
TGCGCCAGCAGCTTGGTACTCGGACAGGGGGGCGAGCAGTACTTC
CASSLVLGQGGEQYF
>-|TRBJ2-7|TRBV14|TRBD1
TGTGCCAGCAGCCCCCATTTGGGACAGGCGAACTACGAGCAGTACTTC
CASSPHLGQANYEQYF
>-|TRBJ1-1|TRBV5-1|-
TGCGCCAGCAGCCCCATAGGACAGTCTGAAGCTTTCTTT
CASSPIGQSEAFF
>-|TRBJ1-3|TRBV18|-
TGTGCCAGCTCACCCCAAAGCTCTGGAAACACCATATATTTT
CASSPQSSGNTIYF
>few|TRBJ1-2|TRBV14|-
TGTGCCAGCAGCCAAGCATCCAACTATGGCTACACCTTC
CASSQASNYGYTF
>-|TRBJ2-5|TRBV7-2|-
TGTGCCAGCAGTTATAATAGGGAGACCCAGTACTTC
CASSYNRETQYF
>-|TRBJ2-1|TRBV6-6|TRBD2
TGTGCCAGCATGACTAGCGGAAGGTACAATGAGCAGTTCTTC
CASMTSGRYNEQFF
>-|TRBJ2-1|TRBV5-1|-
TGCGCCAGCAGCCCCGGCGGTCAGGGGAATGAGCAGTTCTTC
CASSPGGQGNEQFF
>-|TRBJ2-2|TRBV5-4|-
TGTGCCAGCAGGAACGGACTACAGAACACCGGGGAGCTGTTTTTT
CASRNGLQNTGELFF
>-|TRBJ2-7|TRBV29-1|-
TGCAGCGCCGAAATCAGGGGCAGACACTACGAGCAGTACTTC
CSAEIRGRHYEQYF
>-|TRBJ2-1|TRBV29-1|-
TGCAGCGTTGAAGGGGGGAAGGGAGGCTGGGAGCAGTTCTTC
CSVEGGKGGWEQFF
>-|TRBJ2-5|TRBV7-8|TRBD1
TGTGCCAGCATCGGCAAGCCAGGGGGCGGGGAGACCCAGTACTTC
CASIGKPGGGETQYF
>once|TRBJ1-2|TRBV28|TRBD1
TGTGCCGCCCGACAGGGGGCGCGCGGCTACACCTTC
CAARQGARGYTF
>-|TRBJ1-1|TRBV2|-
TGTGCCAGCAGTGGATCAAGGGGGACTGAAGCTTTCTTT
CASSGSRGTEAFF
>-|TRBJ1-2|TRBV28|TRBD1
TGTGCCAGCAGTTTGACAGGGGGTTCGTATGGCTACACCTTC
CASSLTGGSYGYTF
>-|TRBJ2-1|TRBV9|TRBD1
TGTGCCAGCAGCGGTAGACAGGGGCCCTACAATGAGCAGTTCTTC
CASSGRQGPYNEQFF
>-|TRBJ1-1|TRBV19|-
TGTGCCAGTATGGACCATTTGAACACTGAAGCTTTCTTT
CASMDHLNTEAFF
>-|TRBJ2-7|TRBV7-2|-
TGTGCCAGCAGCAGAGGGATCTCCTACGAGCAGTACTTC
CASSRGISYEQYF
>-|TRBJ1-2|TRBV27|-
TGTGCCAGCAGTTTATCCAGAGCAGGGAGATACGATGGCTACACCTTC
CASSLSRAGRYDGYTF
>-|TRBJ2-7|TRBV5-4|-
TGTGCCAGCCGTTGGGGAGATGGGGGGGAGCAGTACTTC
CASRWGDGGEQYF
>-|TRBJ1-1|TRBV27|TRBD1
TGTGCCAGCAGAAGACAGGGGATGAACACTGAAGCTTTCTTT
CASRRQGMNTEAFF
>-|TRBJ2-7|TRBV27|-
TGTGCCAGCAGTTTTCATAGCTCCTACGAGCAGTACTTC
CASSFHSSYEQYF
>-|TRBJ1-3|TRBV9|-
TGTGCCAGCAGCGTAGGGGGGTATGGAAACACCATATATTTT
CASSVGGYGNTIYF
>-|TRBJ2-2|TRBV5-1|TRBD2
TGCGCCAGCAGCCTATACGGACTAGCGGGAGGACCAACGAACACCGGGGAGCTGTTTTTT
CASSLYGLAGGPTNTGELFF
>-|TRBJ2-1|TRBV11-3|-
TGTGCCAGCAGCTTAGGTCGATTGAACAATGAGCAGTTCTTC
CASSLGRLNNEQFF
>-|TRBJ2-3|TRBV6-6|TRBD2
TGTGCCAGCATCCTTAGCGGGACCCGCACAGATACGCAGTATTTT
CASILSGTRTDTQYF
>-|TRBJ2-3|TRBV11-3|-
TGTGCCAGCGGGGTAGCGGGCACAGATACGCAGTATTTT
CASGVAGTDTQYF
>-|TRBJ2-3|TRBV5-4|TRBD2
TGTGCCAGCAGCACCCCTTTGGGACTAGCGGGAGGGCGGTCGGATACGCAGTATTTT
CASSTPLGLAGGRSDTQYF
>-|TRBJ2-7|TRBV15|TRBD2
TGTGCCACCAGCAGAGGCCTAGCGGGAGCCTACGAGCAGTACTTC
CATSRGLAGAYEQYF
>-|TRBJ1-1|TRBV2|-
TGTGCCAGCAGGAGGGGGAGGAACACTGAAGCTTTCTTT
CASRRGRNTEAFF
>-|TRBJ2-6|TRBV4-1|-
TGCGCCAGCAGCCAAGTTTACTCCTCGGGGGCCAACGTCCTGACTTTC
CASSQVYSSGANVLTF
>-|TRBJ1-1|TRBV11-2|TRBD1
TGTGCCAGCAGCTTAAGAGGGGGCCGCGAGGTTAATGCTGAAGCTTTCTTT
CASSLRGGREVNAEAFF
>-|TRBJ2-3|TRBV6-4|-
TGTGCCAGCAGTGGTGGCAGCACAGATACGCAGTATTTT
CASSGGSTDTQYF
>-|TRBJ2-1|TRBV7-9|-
TGTGCCAGCAGCCACCGGGACGGGTACAATGAGCAGTTCTTC
CASSHRDGYNEQFF
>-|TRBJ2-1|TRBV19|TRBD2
TGTGCCAGTAGTATTCCGATCTCTAGCGGGAGTCCGTTCTCCTACAATGAGCAGTTCTTC
CASSIPISSGSPFSYNEQFF
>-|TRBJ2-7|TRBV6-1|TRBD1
TGTGCCAGCAGCGACAGGGGCCAGCAGTACTTC
CASSDRGQQYF
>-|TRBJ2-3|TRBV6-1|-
TGTGCCAGCAGTGAATTAGCGAGAGTCGGAGATACGCAGTATTTT
CASSELARVGDTQYF
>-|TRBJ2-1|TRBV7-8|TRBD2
TGTGCCAGCAGCTTAGCGCGAGCGGGGGCCCAATCCTACAATGAGCAGTTCTTC
CASSLARAGAQSYNEQFF
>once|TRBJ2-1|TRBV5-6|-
TGTGCCAGCAGCTTGGGCGGGGAGATGAATGAGCAGTTCTTC
CASSLGGEMNEQFF
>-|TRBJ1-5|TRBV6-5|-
TGTGCCAGCAGTTACTCGTTACAGGGCAATCAGCCCCAGCATTTT
CASSYSLQGNQPQHF
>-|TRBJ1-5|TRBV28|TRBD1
TGTGCCAGCAGGGTGGGGACAGCCAATCAGCCCCAGCATTTT
CASRVGTANQPQHF
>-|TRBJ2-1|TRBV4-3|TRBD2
TGCGCCAGCAGCCAAGAGGGACTAGCGGGAGAGCAGTTCTTC
CASSQEGLAGEQFF
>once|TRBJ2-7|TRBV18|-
TGTGCCAGCTCACCAATCCAGGGTGGCTCCTACGAGCAGTACTTC
CASSPIQGGSYEQYF
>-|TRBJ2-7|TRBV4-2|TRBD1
TGTGCCAGCAGCCAAGGGGGACAGGAGACCTACGAGCAGTACTTC
CASSQGGQETYEQYF
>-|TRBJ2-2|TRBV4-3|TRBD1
TGCGCCAGCAGCCCAGGTGGAGGCCAGGGGGTCGGGGAGCTGTTTTTT
CASSPGGGQGVGELFF
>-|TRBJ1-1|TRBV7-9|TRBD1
TGTGCCAGCAGCTTACCAGGGGGCAACACTGAAGCTTTCTTT
CASSLPGGNTEAFF
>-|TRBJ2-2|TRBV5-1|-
TGCGCCAGCAGCCGCGGGACATGGCTGAACACCGGGGAGCTGTTTTTT
CASSRGTWLNTGELFF
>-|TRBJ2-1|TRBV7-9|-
TGTGCCAGCAGCTTGAACTTGGGTGAGCAGTTCTTC
CASSLNLGEQFF
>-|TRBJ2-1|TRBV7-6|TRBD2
TGTGCCAGCAGCCCCCGGACTAGCGGGAACCCTTACAATGAGCAGTTCTTC
CASSPRTSGNPYNEQFF
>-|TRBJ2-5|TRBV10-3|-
TGTGCCATCAGTGAAGGGGAATTGGAGACCCAGTACTTC
CAISEGELETQYF
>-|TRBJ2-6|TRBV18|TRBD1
TGTGCCAGCTCAGCCGGGACAGGGGGCTCTGGGGCCAACGTCCTGACTTTC
CASSAGTGGSGANVLTF
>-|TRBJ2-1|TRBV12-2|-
TGTGCAAGTCGCTTGTGGACTAGCGGGAACCTGGACAATGAGCAGTTCTTC
CASRLWTSGNLDNEQFF
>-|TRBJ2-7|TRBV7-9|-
TGTGCCAGCAGCTTAGCGGGAGGTTTGTACGAGCAGTACTTC
CASSLAGGLYEQYF
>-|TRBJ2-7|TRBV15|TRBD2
TGTGCCACCAGCAACCGACTAGCGGGAAGCTACGAGCAGTACTTC
CATSNRLAGSYEQYF
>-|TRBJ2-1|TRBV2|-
TGTGCCAGCACCGAGGACTCGAAGTCCTACAATGAGCAGTTCTTC
CASTEDSKSYNEQFF
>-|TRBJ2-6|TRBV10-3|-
TGTGCCATCAGTGAGTCAAAGGGGATCTCCGGGGCCAACGTCCTGACTTTC
CAISESKGISGANVLTF
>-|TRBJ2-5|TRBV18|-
TGTGCCAGCTCACCAGAACTCAATCGGCGGGAGACCCAGTACTTC
CASSPELNRRETQYF
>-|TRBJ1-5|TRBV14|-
TGTGCCAGCAGCCAAGAATCAGGGGTCGGGCCCCAGCATTTT
CASSQESGVGPQHF
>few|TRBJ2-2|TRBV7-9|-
TGTGCCAGCAGGGCCTGGCTAGCGCAAATCACCGGGGAGCTGTTTTTT
CASRAWLAQITGELFF